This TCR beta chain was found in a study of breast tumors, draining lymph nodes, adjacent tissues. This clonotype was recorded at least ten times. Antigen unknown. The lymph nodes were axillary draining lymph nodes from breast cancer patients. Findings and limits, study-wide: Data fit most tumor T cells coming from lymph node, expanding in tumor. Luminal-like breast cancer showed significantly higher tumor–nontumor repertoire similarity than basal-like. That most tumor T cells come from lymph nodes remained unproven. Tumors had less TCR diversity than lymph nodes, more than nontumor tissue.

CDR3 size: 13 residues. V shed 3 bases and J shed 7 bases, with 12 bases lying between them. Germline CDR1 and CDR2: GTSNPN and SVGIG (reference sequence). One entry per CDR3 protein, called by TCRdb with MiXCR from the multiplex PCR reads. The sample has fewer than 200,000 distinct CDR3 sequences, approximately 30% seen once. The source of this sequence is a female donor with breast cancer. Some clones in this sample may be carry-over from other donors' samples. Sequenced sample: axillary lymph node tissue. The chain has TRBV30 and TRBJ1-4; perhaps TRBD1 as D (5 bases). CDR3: CAWRSDTREKLFF. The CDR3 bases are TGTGCCTGGAGATCGGACACCCGTGAAAAACTGTTTTTT.